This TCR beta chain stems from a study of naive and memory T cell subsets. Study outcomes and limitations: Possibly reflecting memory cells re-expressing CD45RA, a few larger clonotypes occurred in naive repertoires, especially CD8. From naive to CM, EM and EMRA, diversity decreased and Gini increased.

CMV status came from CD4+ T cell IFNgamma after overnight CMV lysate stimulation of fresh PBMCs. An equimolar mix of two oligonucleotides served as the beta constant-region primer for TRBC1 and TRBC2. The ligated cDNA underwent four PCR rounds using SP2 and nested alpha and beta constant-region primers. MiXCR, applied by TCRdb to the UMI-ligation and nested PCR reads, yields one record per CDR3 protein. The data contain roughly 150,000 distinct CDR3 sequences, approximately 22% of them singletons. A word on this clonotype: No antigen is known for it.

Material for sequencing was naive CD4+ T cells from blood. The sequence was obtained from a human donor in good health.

This CDR3 is CASSLTTEAFF. The CDR3 coding sequence is TGTGCCAGCAGTTTAACAACTGAAGCTTTCTTT. The rearrangement uses TRBV28 and TRBJ1-1; D gene ambiguous. Germline lookup yields CDR1 MDHEN and CDR2 SYDVKM. There are 11 residues in the CDR3. Between the trimmed V and J ends, which lost 2 bases and 5 bases, there was a span of 3 bases.